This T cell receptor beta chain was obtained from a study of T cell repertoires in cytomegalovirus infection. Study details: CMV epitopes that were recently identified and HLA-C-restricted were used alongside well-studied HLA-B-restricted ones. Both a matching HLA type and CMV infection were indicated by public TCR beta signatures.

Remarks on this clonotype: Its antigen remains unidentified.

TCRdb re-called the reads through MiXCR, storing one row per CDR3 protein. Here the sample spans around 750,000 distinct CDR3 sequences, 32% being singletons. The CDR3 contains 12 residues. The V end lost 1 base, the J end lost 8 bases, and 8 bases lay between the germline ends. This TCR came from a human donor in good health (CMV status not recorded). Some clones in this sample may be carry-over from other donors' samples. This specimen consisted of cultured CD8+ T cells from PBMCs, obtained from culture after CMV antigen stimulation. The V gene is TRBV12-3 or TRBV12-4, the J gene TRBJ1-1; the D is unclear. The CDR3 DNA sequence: TGTGCCAGCAGTTTAGGGAGAATGGAAGCTTTCTTT. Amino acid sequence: CASSLGRMEAFF.